The T cell receptor (beta chain) described here comes from a study of T cell responses to AZD1222 COVID-19 vaccine. Findings of the study overall: Only 5 or 6 AZD1222 recipients were seropositive at baseline. With two AZD1222 doses given, Spike-specific TCR breadth and depth both rose.

Germline V lookup: CDR1 LGHNA, CDR2 YNFKEQ. The V end lost 0 bases, the J end lost 0 bases, and 6 bases lay between the germline ends. The CDR3 covers 15 residues. The assay was immunoSEQ multiplex PCR, and TCRdb's table has in-frame clones only and misses some. This table has 150,000 to 200,000 clones, 94% appearing once. As regards this clone: Antigen unknown.

V and J are TRBV4-2 and TRBJ1-5; D not certain. The sequence was collected from an adult in good health. The source material was peripheral blood, sampled on day 0 of AZD1222 vaccination. The CDR3 sequence: CASSQETVSNQPQHF. Here the CDR3 DNA reads TGTGCCAGCAGCCAAGAAACAGTTAGCAATCAGCCCCAGCATTTT.